This T cell receptor (beta chain) was sequenced in a study of tumor-infiltrating lymphocytes in oesophageal squamous cell carcinoma. The V end lost 6 bases, the J end lost 1 base, and 11 bases lay between the germline ends. The CDR3 extends over 14 amino acids. TCRdb re-analysed the PCR reads in MiXCR, keeping a single row per CDR3 protein. The sample contains about 11,000 distinct CDR3 sequences, 40% to 60% of which appear only once. This receptor was identified in a female donor with esophageal squamous cell carcinoma. Specimen: esophageal tumor tissue. The chain is built from TRBV12-3 or TRBV12-4 and TRBJ2-3; a weak D match, TRBD2 (5 bases). In nucleotides, the CDR3 is TGTGCCAGCAGGAGCGGTTTCCGCACAGATACGCAGTATTTT. Translating it yields CASRSGFRTDTQYF.